One sample yielded the 10 T cell receptor beta chains listed below, sequenced in a study of T-cell memory formation after mild COVID-19. MiXCR was run by TCRdb on the 5' RACE reads, yielding one entry per CDR3 protein. The table has about 210,000 distinct CDR3 sequences, 8% to 11% seen once. Sequencing was performed on PBMCs or a T cell subset sorted from them (not recorded which). The receptors come from a young man who had mild COVID-19 (a few samples of this study predate the infection). Cell type and time point are not known.

This clonotype was picked up one time. The final CDR3 position lacks the conserved phenylalanine or tryptophan, pointing to a likely read error. The chain is built from TRBV5-1 and TRBJ2-6; D gene uncertain. Trimming pared 4 bases from V and 2 bases from J, leaving 10 bases between. The CDR3 length is 15 residues. Germline values: CDR1 SGHRS, CDR2 YFSETQ. The chain's CDR3 is CASSTNPAGANVLTL. As DNA, the CDR3 is TGCGCCAGCAGCACCAATCCCGCTGGGGCCAACGTCCTGACTTTA.

Here the CDR3 reads CASSGQGQGINSPLHF. The CDR3 bases are TGTGCCAGCAGTGGCCAGGGACAGGGGATTAATTCACCCCTCCACTTT. The V call is TRBV6-1, the J call TRBJ1-6; 10 nucleotides agree with TRBD1. This CDR3 comprises 16 residues. After removal of 4 bases from V and 6 bases from J, the junction contained 6 bases not matched to a gene. CDR1 and CDR2 (germline): MNHNS, SASEGT.

This clonotype appeared a few times. V usage is TRBV5-4 and J usage is TRBJ2-1; D possibly corresponds to TRBD1 (5 bases). Germline loops: CDR1 SGHNT, CDR2 YYREEE (reference sequence). This CDR3 comprises 15 residues. V was pared by 1 base and J by 7 bases, with 15 bases between. The CDR3 DNA sequence: TGTGCCAGCAGCTTGACAGGCGTCACCGATAATGAGCAGTTCTTC. This gives the protein CASSLTGVTDNEQFF. The variable domain in full, with the rest retrieved from reference TRBV5-4 and TRBJ2-1, is ETGVTQSPTHLIKTRGQQVTLRCSSQSGHNTVSWYQQALGQGPQFIFQYYREEENGRGNFPPRFSGLQFPNYSSELNVNALELDDSALYLCASSLTGVTDNEQFFGPGTRLTVL.

This clonotype turned up a few times. The chain combines TRBV2 with TRBJ2-1; D not resolved. The CDR3 sequence is 14 residues long. Trimming removed 4 bases from V and 0 bases from J, with 7 bases in between. Germline-derived CDR1 and CDR2 are SNHLY and FYNNEI. CDR3 amino acids: CASSGLVSYNEQFF. CDR3 nucleotides: TGTGCCAGCAGTGGACTCGTCTCCTACAATGAGCAGTTCTTC.

This chain uses TRBV5-4 with TRBJ2-5; 9 bases align to TRBD1. This CDR3 has 14 amino acids. V shed 0 bases and J 5 bases; nucleotides not matched to a gene: 2. Looked up from germline, CDR1 is SGHNT and CDR2 is YYREEE (reference sequence). The CDR3 DNA reads as TGTGCCAGCAGCTTGGGACAGGGGGGGGAGACCCAGTACTTC. It translates to CASSLGQGGETQYF.

This clonotype was observed a handful of times. The V call is TRBV7-2, the J call TRBJ2-1; D gene unclear. Trimming shortened V by 2 bases and J by 8 bases, and 7 bases separated the two germline ends. The CDR3 length is 12 residues. Germline V gene data show CDR1 as SGHTA and CDR2 as FQGNSA. CDR3 in amino acids: CASSLFIDEQFF. CDR3 DNA sequence: TGTGCCAGCAGCTTATTTATCGATGAGCAGTTCTTC. Full variable domain (outside the CDR3, taken from reference TRBV7-2 and TRBJ2-1): GAGVSQSPSNKVTEKGKDVELRCDPISGHTALYWYRQSLGQGLEFLIYFQGNSAPDKSGLPSDRFSAERTGGSVSTLTIQRTQQEDSAVYLCASSLFIDEQFFGPGTRLTVL.

As concerns this clonotype: A junction end diverges from the germline sequence, so it may reflect a read error. This chain joins TRBV6-5 and TRBJ2-3, with D unresolved. The germline V gene encodes CDR1 MNHEY and CDR2 SVGAGI. The CDR3 consists of 11 residues. The CDR3 DNA sequence: TGTGCCAGAAGTTTGGCAGATACGCAGTATTTT. This codes for CARSLADTQYF.

This clonotype was found a few times. The chain carries TRBV4-2 and TRBJ1-4, with unresolved D. CDR1 is LGHNA, CDR2 YNFKEQ, per germline. Trimming left V 0 bases short and J 10 bases short, with 6 bases between. The CDR3 spans 12 residues. CDR3 loop: CASSQDGRKLFF. The CDR3, as DNA: TGTGCCAGCAGCCAAGACGGGAGAAAACTGTTTTTT.

This clonotype was observed at least ten times. The chain employs TRBV7-2 and TRBJ2-5, with D hard to call. V was shortened by 0 bases and J by 5 bases, with 4 bases between the two germline ends. CDR3 size: 12 residues. Per the germline V gene, CDR1 is SGHTA and CDR2 is FQGNSA. This CDR3 reads CASSLAVETQYF. In DNA form, the CDR3 reads TGTGCCAGCAGCTTAGCAGTGGAGACCCAGTACTTC. Drawing the rest from reference TRBV7-2 and TRBJ2-5, the complete variable domain is GAGVSQSPSNKVTEKGKDVELRCDPISGHTALYWYRQSLGQGLEFLIYFQGNSAPDKSGLPSDRFSAERTGGSVSTLTIQRTQQEDSAVYLCASSLAVETQYFGPGTRLLVL.

The chain joins TRBV7-8 to TRBJ2-1; TRBD2 agrees at 13 bases. This CDR3 spans 16 amino acids. CDR1 and CDR2 from the germline V gene are SGHVS and FQNEAQ. V was pared by 5 bases and J by 7 bases, with 8 bases of the junction left unmatched. In nucleotides, the CDR3 is TGTGCCAGCAGCCCCTGGACTAGCGGGGGTAGAAATGAGCAGTTCTTC. Its translation is CASSPWTSGGRNEQFF.